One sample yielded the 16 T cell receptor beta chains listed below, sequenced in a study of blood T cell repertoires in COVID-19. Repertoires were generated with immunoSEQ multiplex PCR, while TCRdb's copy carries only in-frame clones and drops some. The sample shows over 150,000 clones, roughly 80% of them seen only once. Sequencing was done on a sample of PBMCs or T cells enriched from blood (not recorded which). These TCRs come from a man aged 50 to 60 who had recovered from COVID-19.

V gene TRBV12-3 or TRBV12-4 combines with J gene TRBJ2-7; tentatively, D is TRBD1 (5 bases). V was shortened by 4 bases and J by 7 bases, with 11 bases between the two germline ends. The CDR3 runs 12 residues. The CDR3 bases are TGTGCCAGCAGTTACCCTGACAGTGAGCAGTACTTC. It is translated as CASSYPDSEQYF.

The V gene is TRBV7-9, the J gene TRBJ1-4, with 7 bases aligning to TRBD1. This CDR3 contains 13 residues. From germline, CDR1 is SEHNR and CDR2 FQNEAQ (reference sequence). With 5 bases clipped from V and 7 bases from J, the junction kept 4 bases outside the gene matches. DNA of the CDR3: TGTGCCAGCAGCCAGTCAGGGGGTGAAAAACTGTTTTTT. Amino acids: CASSQSGGEKLFF.

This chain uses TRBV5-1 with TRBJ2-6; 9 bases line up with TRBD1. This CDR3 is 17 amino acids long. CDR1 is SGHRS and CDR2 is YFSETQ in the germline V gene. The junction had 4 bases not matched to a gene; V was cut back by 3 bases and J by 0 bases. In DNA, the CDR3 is TGCGCCAGCAGCTCCGGACAGGGGTTCTCTGGGGCCAACGTCCTGACTTTC. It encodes CASSSGQGFSGANVLTF.

CDR3 loop: CASSIGGTSGVSGFQETQYF. The CDR3 nucleotides read TGTGCCAGTAGTATAGGGGGGACTAGCGGGGTATCCGGCTTCCAAGAGACCCAGTACTTC. The V gene is TRBV19, the J gene TRBJ2-5; 13 bases align to TRBD2. The germline V gene encodes CDR1 LNHDA and CDR2 SQIVND (reference sequence). V was clipped by 1 base and J by 1 base; unmatched bases: 12. The CDR3 is 20 residues long.

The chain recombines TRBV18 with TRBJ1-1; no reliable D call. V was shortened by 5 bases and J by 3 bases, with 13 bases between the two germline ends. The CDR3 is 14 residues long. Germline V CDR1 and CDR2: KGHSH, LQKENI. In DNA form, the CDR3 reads TGTGCCAGCTCAATTGGAGTTCCGGACACTGAAGCTTTCTTT. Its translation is CASSIGVPDTEAFF. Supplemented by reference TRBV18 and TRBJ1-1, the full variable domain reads NAGVMQNPRHLVRRRGQEARLRCSPMKGHSHVYWYRQLPEEGLKFMVYLQKENIIDESGMPKERFSAEFPKEGPSILRIQQVVRGDSAAYFCASSIGVPDTEAFFGQGTRLTVV.

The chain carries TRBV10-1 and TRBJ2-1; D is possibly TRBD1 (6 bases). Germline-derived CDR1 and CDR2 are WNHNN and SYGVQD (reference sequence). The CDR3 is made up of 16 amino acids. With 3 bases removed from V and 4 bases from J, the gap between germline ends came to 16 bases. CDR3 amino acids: CASSDAQQGRYNEQFF. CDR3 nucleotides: TGCGCCAGCAGTGATGCGCAACAGGGCCGGTACAATGAGCAGTTCTTC.

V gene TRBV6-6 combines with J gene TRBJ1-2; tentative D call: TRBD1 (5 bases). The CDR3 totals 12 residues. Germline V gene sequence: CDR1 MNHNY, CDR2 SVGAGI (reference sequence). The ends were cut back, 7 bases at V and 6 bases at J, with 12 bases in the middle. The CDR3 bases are TGTGCCAGCAATCCCGGGACTAATGGCTACACCTTC. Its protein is CASNPGTNGYTF.

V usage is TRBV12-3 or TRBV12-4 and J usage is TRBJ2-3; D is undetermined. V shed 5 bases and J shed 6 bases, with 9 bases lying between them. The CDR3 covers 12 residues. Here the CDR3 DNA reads TGTGCCAGCAGTCCCAACTCCGATACGCAGTATTTT. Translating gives CASSPNSDTQYF.

The CDR3 is CASSQEQELLGNYGYTF. The CDR3 DNA follows: TGTGCCAGCAGCCAAGAACAGGAGCTACTCGGTAACTATGGCTACACCTTC. V is TRBV16 and J is TRBJ1-2; tentatively, D is TRBD1 (5 bases). Germline CDR1 and CDR2: KGHSY and FQNENV. CDR3 size: 17 residues. V lost 2 bases to trimming and J lost 1 base, with 17 bases between them.

The CDR3 bases are TGTGCCAGCAGTTTTTCTCGGCAGGGGGATAACTATGGCTACACCTTC. This encodes CASSFSRQGDNYGYTF. This sequence joins TRBV27 and TRBJ1-2; 7 bases align to TRBD1. V was pared by 3 bases and J by 1 base, with 8 bases of the junction left unmatched. Germline V gene lookup returns CDR1 MNHEY and CDR2 SMNVEV (reference sequence). CDR3 length: 16 residues.

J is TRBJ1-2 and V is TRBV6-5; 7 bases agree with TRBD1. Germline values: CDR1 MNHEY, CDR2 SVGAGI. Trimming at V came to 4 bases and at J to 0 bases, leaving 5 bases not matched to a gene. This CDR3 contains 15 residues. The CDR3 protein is CASSLTGAANYGYTF. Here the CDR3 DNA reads TGTGCCAGCAGTTTAACAGGGGCGGCTAACTATGGCTACACCTTC.

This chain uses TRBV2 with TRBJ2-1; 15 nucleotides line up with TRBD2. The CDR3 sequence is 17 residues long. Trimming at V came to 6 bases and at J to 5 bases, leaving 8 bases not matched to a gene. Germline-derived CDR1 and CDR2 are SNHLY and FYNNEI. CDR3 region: CASSRGTSGGQDNEQFF. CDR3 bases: TGTGCCAGCAGCAGAGGGACTAGCGGGGGGCAAGACAATGAGCAGTTCTTC. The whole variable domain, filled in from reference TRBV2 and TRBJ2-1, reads EPEVTQTPSHQVTQMGQEVILRCVPISNHLYFYWYRQILGQKVEFLVSFYNNEISEKSEIFDDQFSVERPDGSNFTLKIRSTKLEDSAMYFCASSRGTSGGQDNEQFFGPGTRLTVL.

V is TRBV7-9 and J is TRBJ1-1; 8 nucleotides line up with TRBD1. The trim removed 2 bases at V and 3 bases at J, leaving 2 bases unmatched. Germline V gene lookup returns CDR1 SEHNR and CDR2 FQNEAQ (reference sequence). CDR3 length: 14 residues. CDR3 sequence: CASSLTGGDTEAFF. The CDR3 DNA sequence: TGTGCCAGCAGCTTAACAGGGGGAGACACTGAAGCTTTCTTT.

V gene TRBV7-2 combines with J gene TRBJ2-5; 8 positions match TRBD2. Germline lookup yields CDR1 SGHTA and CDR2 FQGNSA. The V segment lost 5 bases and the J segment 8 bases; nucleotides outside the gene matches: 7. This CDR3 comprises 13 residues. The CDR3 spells CASSLTSVGTQYF. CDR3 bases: TGTGCCAGCAGCCTGACTAGCGTGGGAACCCAGTACTTC.

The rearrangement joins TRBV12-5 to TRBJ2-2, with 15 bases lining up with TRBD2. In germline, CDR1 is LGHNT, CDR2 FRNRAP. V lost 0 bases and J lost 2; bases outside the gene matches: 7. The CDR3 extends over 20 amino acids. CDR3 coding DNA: TGTGCTAGTGGTTTGGTACTTTCGGGACTAGCGGGGGGTAACACCGGGGAGCTGTTTTTT. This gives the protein CASGLVLSGLAGGNTGELFF.

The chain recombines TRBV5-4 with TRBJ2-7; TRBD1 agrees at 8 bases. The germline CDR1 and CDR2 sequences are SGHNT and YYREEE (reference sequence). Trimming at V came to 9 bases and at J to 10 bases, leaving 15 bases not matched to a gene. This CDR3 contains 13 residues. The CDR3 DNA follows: TGTGCCACCGGAGGTCAGGGGGCAAGGAAACAGTACTTC. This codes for CATGGQGARKQYF.